Described below is a single T cell receptor (beta chain) sequence and its context. The antigen it binds to is not known. Per-base qualities were not stored, and no clone one base away is much larger. This record belongs to a study of blood T cell repertoires in COVID-19 (dated by TCRdb to between 2020 and 2021). Notes on the research overall: Samples from collaborators originated in the United States, Italy and Spain and spanned both the acute and convalescent phases of COVID-19. The material from the prospective study consisted of cDNA or gDNA derived from T cells, B-cell-depleted T cells, or PBMCs. The dataset comprised deeply sampled blood TCRbeta repertoires from subjects exposed to, actively infected with, or recovered from COVID-19. The repertoires were released in a freely available public database meant as a resource for research on the immune response to SARS-CoV-2. Samples were obtained from the ongoing ImmuneRACE study (first 160 participants) and from 1,000 to 1,500 subjects provided by 6 global collaborators. A de-identified subject ID, COVID-19 status, age in years and sex were almost always included in the sample metadata. Where available, HLA class I and class II types were taken from metadata supplied by the sample provider and were not determined by assay-based typing. Beyond this particular receptor, the publication reports: The amount of clinical and demographic metadata varied by source and participant and was provided uncurated.

V loses 7 bases at its end and J loses 5 bases; junction bases beyond the gene matches: 7. Based on the germline V gene (reference sequence), the CDR1 and CDR2 sequences are MNHEY and SMNVEV. The CDR3 holds 14 amino acids from the cysteine to the phenylalanine. Only the CDR3 part of the read is kept: 42 bases, read in frame from the first base. Each collaborating institution followed its own protocols to collect whole blood in K2EDTA tubes. Collaborator samples were shipped for TCRbeta analysis as frozen whole blood, isolated PBMCs, or DNA extracted from either sample type. TCRbeta CDR3 regions were amplified from genomic DNA by means of the immunoSEQ Assay, a bias-controlled multiplex PCR. The authors' analysis ran thus. Nucleated cell counts per sample were estimated from amplification of reference gene primers within the assay. To quantify the absolute abundance of each unique TCRbeta CDR3 rearrangement, sequence reads were collapsed and filtered. Productive Simpson clonality was computed per sample as the square root of Simpson's diversity index over productive rearrangements. TCRdb carries this immuneACCESS record with in-frame sequences only. Its versions omit some clonotypes, under half of them owing to an unresolved V gene in the studies checked, with the rest unexplained. Clone size and V and J calls were adopted from that table, with D and trimming inferred from the DNA. In this sample the table shows a few hundred thousand clones, 80% of which occur a single time. 7.2% of the sample rests with the top ten.

Sequences were obtained from peripheral blood. This receptor was identified in a woman aged 70 to 79 with acute or convalescent COVID-19. The rearrangement joined TRBV27 to TRBJ2-1, and 8 bases in between align with TRBD1. In nucleotides, the sequence is TGTGCCAGCACGGACAGGGAACGTAACAATGAGCAGTTCTTC. This is translated as CASTDRERNNEQFF.